This TCR beta chain came from a study of vaccination and CD4 T cells after COVID-19. General observations from the study: Post-vaccination reactive clonotypes (median around 40) did not differ significantly from post-infection (more than 20).

This sample's treatment: approximately 9-day PBMC culture with coronavirus spike peptide pools or control peptides (ViraFEST assay). The study sequenced cultured CD4+ T cell DNA using the Oncomine TCR Beta short-read assay. Scientists extracted genomic DNA from CD4+ T cells grown in culture. A single record per CDR3 protein comes from TCRdb applying MiXCR to the PCR reads. The data contain about 17,000 distinct CDR3 sequences, approximately 30% of them singletons. Germline V gene sequence: CDR1 SNHLY, CDR2 FYNNEI. The CDR3 runs to 14 residues. V was trimmed by 3 bases and J by 3 bases, leaving 11 bases between them. Turning to this clonotype: Its antigen is currently unknown.

The chain has TRBV2 and TRBJ1-2; no clear D gene. The sequenced sample was cultured CD4+ T cells from blood. The TCR originated in a human donor with COVID-19. The DNA for the CDR3 is TGTGCCAGCAGTGAGGGCCTAGTGGACTATGGCTACACCTTC. Protein: CASSEGLVDYGYTF.